The 11 T cell receptor beta chains reported below all come from one sample, sequenced in a study of blood T cell repertoires in COVID-19. The repertoire was sequenced with immunoSEQ multiplex PCR; TCRdb's copy has only in-frame clones and lacks some. The sample lists around 50,000 clones, about 90% seen once, with around 3.1% in the top ten. Sequenced input: peripheral blood. The receptor source for this set is a human donor in a cohort sampled during active COVID-19.

The rearrangement uses TRBV7-2 and TRBJ1-1; maybe TRBD1 (6 bases). The germline gives CDR1 SGHTA, CDR2 FQGNSA. This CDR3 comprises 15 residues. The germline V and J ends were trimmed by 5 bases and 6 bases, with 19 bases remaining between them. The CDR3 spells CASSPHRGGAAEAFF. CDR3 in DNA: TGTGCCAGCAGCCCTCACCGGGGGGGCGCCGCTGAAGCTTTCTTT.

V is TRBV6-1 and J is TRBJ1-2, with 7 bases matching TRBD1. Looked up from germline, CDR1 is MNHNS and CDR2 is SASEGT. The junction had 14 bases not matched to a gene; V was cut back by 4 bases and J by 6 bases. CDR3 size: 16 residues. CDR3 DNA sequence: TGTGCCAGCAGTGCCCTCCCCCGGGACAGAGTAAATGGCTACACCTTC. It codes for CASSALPRDRVNGYTF.

The rearrangement links TRBV7-2 to TRBJ1-1, with D unresolved. V gave up 5 bases and J gave up 7 bases, with 8 bases separating them. This CDR3 spans 11 amino acids. In germline, CDR1 is SGHTA, CDR2 FQGNSA. CDR3 nucleotide sequence: TGTGCCAGCAGCCCGGTCATTGAAGCTTTCTTT. This translates into CASSPVIEAFF.

V is TRBV4-1 and J is TRBJ2-6; D is unclear. Germline CDR1 is MGHRA and CDR2 is YSYEKL. The V and J ends lost 1 base and 2 bases respectively, with 6 bases between them. The CDR3 extends over 15 amino acids. The CDR3 coding sequence is TGCGCCAGCAGCCAAGTGAGTGCTGGGGCCAACGTCCTGACTTTC. This gives the protein CASSQVSAGANVLTF.

This chain links TRBV18 with TRBJ2-7, with TRBD2 as a possible D gene (6 bases). Germline V CDR1 and CDR2: KGHSH, LQKENI. Trimming shortened V by 3 bases and J by 1 base, and 19 bases separated the two germline ends. There are 17 residues in the CDR3. The CDR3 loop reads CASSPLSGTEWSYEQYF. In nucleotides, the CDR3 is TGTGCCAGCTCACCTCTTAGCGGTACTGAATGGTCCTACGAGCAGTACTTC.

This chain joins TRBV6-1 and TRBJ1-5; 8 positions match TRBD1. The CDR3 is 19 residues long. The V and J ends lost 4 bases and 0 bases, in that order; junction bases with no gene match: 14. Germline-derived CDR1 and CDR2 are MNHNS and SASEGT. The CDR3 DNA sequence: TGTGCCAGCAGTGGGGGACAGGCTAGGGGGCCTTATAGCAATCAGCCCCAGCATTTT. This gives the protein CASSGGQARGPYSNQPQHF.

The rearrangement links TRBV4-1 to TRBJ2-7; tentative D call: TRBD1 (6 bases). The CDR3 totals 15 residues. The germline V and J ends were trimmed by 1 base and 4 bases, with 14 bases remaining between them. Germline V gives CDR1 MGHRA, CDR2 YSYEKL. CDR3 sequence: CASSQVIQGVYEQYF. CDR3 DNA: TGCGCCAGCAGCCAAGTCATACAGGGAGTGTACGAGCAGTACTTC.

J is TRBJ2-5 and V is TRBV10-2; D ambiguous. Germline CDR1 WSHSY, CDR2 SAAADI. The germline V and J ends were trimmed by 7 bases and 0 bases, with 12 bases remaining between them. The CDR3 is 14 residues long. The CDR3 protein is CASTDRHHQETQYF. In DNA, the CDR3 is TGCGCCAGCACTGATCGACACCACCAAGAGACCCAGTACTTC.

The chain joins TRBV27 to TRBJ2-7, with TRBD1 matching over 7 bases. Germline CDR1 is MNHEY and CDR2 is SMNVEV (reference sequence). This CDR3 is 12 amino acids long. V was clipped by 5 bases and J by 6 bases; unmatched bases: 4. CDR3 coding DNA: TGTGCCAGCAGTCTAACAGGGGTCGAGCAGTACTTC. Its translation: CASSLTGVEQYF.

This chain joins TRBV27 and TRBJ2-7, with a weak D call TRBD1 (6 bases). The CDR3 loop spans 13 amino acids. Between the trimmed V and J ends, which lost 5 bases and 7 bases, there was a span of 15 bases. The germline CDR1 and CDR2 sequences are MNHEY and SMNVEV (reference sequence). The CDR3, as DNA: TGTGCCAGCAGTCTTGGGGGCCCGGGTGAGCAGTACTTC. Translated: CASSLGGPGEQYF.

The gene calls are TRBV4-1 and TRBJ2-2; D might be TRBD1 (5 bases). The CDR3 length is 15 residues. V shed 5 bases and J shed 3 bases, with 13 bases lying between them. Germline V gene data show CDR1 as MGHRA and CDR2 as YSYEKL. The CDR3 DNA reads as TGCGCCAGCAGCGGGTGGGGCGCGGACACCGGGGAGCTGTTTTTT. Amino acids: CASSGWGADTGELFF.